This T cell receptor (beta chain) came from a study of blood T cell repertoires in COVID-19. At the level of the study: Collection of acute and convalescent COVID-19 samples took place in the United States, Italy and Spain. PBMCs, B-cell-depleted T cells, or T cells were the source of the cDNA or gDNA that made up the material.

Sequenced by immunoSEQ multiplex PCR; TCRdb stores in-frame clones only, minus some. This sample has roughly 70,000 clones; around 90% occur once, and the top ten carry 29%. The sequence was collected from a woman of 80 years or more with active or convalescent COVID-19. Sequencing was performed on peripheral blood.

The CDR3 region is CASSSLGRGNHQPQHF. The CDR3 DNA reads TGTGCCAGCAGTTCCCTAGGGCGGGGGAACCATCAGCCCCAGCATTTT. This sequence joins TRBV28 and TRBJ1-5; tentative D call: TRBD1 (5 bases). V was shortened by 4 bases and J by 5 bases, with 18 bases between the two germline ends. The CDR3 sequence is 16 residues long. Per the germline V gene, CDR1 is MDHEN and CDR2 is SYDVKM.